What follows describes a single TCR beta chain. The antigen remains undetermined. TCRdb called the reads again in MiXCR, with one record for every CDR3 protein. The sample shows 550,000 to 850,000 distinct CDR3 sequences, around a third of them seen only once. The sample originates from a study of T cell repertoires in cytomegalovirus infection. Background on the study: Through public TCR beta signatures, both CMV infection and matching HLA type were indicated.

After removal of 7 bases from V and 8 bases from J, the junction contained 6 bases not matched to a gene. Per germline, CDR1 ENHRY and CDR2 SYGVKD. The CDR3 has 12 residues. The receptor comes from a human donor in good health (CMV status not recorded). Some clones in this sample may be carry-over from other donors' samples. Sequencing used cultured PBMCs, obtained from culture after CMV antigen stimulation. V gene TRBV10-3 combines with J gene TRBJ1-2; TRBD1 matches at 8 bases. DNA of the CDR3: TGTGCCATCAACCAGGGGGCCGGAGGCTACACCTTC. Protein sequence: CAINQGAGGYTF.